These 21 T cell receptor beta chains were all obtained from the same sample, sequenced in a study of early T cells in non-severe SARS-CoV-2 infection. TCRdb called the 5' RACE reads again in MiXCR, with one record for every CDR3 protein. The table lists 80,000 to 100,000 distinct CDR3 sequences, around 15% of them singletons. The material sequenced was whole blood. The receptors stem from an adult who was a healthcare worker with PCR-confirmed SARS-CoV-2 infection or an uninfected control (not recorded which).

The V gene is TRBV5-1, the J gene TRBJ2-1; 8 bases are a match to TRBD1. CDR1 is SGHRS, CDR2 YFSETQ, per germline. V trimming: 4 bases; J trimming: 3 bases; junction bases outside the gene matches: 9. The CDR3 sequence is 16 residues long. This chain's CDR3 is CASSPVDRGFYNEQFF. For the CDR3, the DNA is TGCGCCAGCAGCCCAGTTGACAGGGGATTCTACAATGAGCAGTTCTTC.

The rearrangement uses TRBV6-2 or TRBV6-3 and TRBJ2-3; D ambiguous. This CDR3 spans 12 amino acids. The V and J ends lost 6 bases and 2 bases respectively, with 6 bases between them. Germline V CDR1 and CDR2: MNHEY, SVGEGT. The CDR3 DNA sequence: TGTGCCAGCAGGGATCTCACAGATACGCAGTATTTT. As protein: CASRDLTDTQYF.

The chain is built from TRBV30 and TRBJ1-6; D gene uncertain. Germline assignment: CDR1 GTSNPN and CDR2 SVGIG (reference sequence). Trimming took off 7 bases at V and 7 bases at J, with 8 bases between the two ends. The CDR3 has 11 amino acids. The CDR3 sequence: CASSTNSPLHF. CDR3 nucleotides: TGTGCCTCCTCGACCAATTCACCCCTCCACTTT.

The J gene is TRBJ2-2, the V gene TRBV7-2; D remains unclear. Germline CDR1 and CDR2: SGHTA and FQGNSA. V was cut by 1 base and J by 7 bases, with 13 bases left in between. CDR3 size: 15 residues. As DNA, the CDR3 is TGTGCCAGCAGCTTAGTAGCAGGAACCGGCGGGGAGCTGTTTTTT. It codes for CASSLVAGTGGELFF.

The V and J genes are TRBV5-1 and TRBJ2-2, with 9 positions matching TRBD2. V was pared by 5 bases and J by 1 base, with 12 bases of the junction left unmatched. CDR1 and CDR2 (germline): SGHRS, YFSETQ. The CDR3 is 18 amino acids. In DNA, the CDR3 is TGCGCCAGCAGTCCGAGAGCTAGCGGGGAGGTGAACACCGGGGAGCTGTTTTTT. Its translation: CASSPRASGEVNTGELFF.

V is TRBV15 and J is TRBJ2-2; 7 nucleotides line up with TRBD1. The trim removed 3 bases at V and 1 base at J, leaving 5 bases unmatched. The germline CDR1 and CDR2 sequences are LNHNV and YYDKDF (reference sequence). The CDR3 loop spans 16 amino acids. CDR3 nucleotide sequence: TGTGCCACCAGCAGGCCGGGGACAGAGAACACCGGGGAGCTGTTTTTT. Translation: CATSRPGTENTGELFF.

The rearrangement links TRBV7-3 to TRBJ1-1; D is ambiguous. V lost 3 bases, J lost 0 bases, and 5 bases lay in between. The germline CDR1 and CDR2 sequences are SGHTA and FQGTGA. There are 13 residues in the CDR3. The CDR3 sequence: CASSFSVNTEAFF. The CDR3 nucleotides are TGTGCCAGCAGCTTTTCTGTGAACACTGAAGCTTTCTTT.

The DNA of the CDR3 is TGTGCCAGCAGCACAACAGGGGGCGCAGCCAAAAACATTCAGTACTTC. Amino acid sequence: CASSTTGGAAKNIQYF. The chain joins TRBV7-9 to TRBJ2-4; 9 nucleotides align to TRBD1. With 5 bases clipped from V and 0 bases from J, the junction kept 5 bases outside the gene matches. CDR1 is SEHNR and CDR2 is FQNEAQ in the germline V gene (reference sequence). The CDR3 totals 16 residues.

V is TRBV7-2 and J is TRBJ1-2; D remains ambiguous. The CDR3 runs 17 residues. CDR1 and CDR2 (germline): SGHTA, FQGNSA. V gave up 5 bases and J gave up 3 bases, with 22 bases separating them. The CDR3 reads CASSPRGEGPSDYGYTF. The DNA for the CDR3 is TGTGCCAGCAGCCCCCGCGGCGAGGGCCCGTCTGACTATGGCTACACCTTC.

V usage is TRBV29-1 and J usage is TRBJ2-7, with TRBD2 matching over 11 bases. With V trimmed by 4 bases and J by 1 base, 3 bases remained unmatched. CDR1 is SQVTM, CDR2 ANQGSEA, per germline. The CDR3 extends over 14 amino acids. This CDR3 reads CSVVRTSGSYEQYF. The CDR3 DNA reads TGCAGCGTTGTAAGGACTAGCGGGTCCTACGAGCAGTACTTC.

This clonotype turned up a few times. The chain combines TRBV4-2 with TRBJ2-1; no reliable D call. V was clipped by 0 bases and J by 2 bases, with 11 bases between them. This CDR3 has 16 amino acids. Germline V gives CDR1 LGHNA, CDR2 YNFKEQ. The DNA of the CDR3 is TGTGCCAGCAGCCAAGACAGGAGCGAAACCTACAATGAGCAGTTCTTC. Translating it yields CASSQDRSETYNEQFF.

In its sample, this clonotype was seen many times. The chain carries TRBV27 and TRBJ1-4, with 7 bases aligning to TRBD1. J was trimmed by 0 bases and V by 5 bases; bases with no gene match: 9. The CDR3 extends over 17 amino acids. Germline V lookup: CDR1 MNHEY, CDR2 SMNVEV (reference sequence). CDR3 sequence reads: CASSPWTGQATNEKLFF. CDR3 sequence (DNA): TGTGCCAGCAGTCCCTGGACAGGACAAGCAACTAATGAAAAACTGTTTTTT.

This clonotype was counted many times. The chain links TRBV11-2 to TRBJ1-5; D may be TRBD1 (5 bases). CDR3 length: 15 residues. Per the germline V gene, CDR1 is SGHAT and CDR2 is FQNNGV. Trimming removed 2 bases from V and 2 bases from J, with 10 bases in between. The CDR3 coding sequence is TGTGCCAGCAGCTTACCGGGGGGTGGCAATCAGCCCCAGCATTTT. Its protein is CASSLPGGGNQPQHF.

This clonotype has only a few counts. The DNA for the CDR3 is TGTGCCAGCAGGCGGGACAGGGGGCGCAAATACGAGCAGTACTTC. Encoded protein: CASRRDRGRKYEQYF. V and J are TRBV7-9 and TRBJ2-7; 12 nucleotides match TRBD1. The CDR3 runs to 15 residues. The V segment lost 6 bases and the J segment 4 bases; nucleotides outside the gene matches: 7. Germline loops: CDR1 SEHNR, CDR2 FQNEAQ (reference sequence). Filled out from reference TRBV7-9 and TRBJ2-7, the complete variable domain reads DTGVSQNPRHKITKRGQNVTFRCDPISEHNRLYWYRQTLGQGPEFLTYFQNEAQLEKSRLLSDRFSAERPKGSFSTLEIQRTEQGDSAMYLCASRRDRGRKYEQYFGPGTRLTVT.

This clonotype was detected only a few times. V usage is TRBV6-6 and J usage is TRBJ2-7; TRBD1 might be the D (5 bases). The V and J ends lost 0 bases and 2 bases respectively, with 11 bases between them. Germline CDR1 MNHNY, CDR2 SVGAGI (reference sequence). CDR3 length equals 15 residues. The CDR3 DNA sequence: TGTGCCAGCAGTTACTCGAAAAAGGGGACCTACGAGCAGTACTTC. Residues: CASSYSKKGTYEQYF.

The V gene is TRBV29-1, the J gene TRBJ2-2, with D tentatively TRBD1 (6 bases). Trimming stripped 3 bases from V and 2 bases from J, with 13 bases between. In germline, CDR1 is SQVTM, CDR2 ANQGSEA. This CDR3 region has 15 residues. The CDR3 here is CSVEPGQINTGELFF. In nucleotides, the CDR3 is TGCAGCGTTGAGCCTGGACAGATTAACACCGGGGAGCTGTTTTTT.

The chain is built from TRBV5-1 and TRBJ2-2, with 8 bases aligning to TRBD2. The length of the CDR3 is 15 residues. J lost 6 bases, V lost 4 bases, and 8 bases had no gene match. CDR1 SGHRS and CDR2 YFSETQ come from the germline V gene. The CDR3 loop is CASSALTSVAGELFF. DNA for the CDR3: TGCGCCAGCAGCGCATTGACTAGCGTCGCCGGGGAGCTGTTTTTT.

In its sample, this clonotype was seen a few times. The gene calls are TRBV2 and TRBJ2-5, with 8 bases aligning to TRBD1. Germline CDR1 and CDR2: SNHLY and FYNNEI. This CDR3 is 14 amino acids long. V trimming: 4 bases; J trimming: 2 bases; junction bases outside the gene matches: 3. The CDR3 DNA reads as TGTGCCAGCAGTGCCTGGACAGGGCAAGAGACCCAGTACTTC. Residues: CASSAWTGQETQYF.

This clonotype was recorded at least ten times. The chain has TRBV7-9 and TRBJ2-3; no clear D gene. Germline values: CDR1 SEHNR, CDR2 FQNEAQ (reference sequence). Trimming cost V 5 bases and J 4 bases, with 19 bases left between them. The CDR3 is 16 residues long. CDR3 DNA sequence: TGTGCCAGCAGCCGCTTCGTTACCCCTGGGGCAGATACGCAGTATTTT. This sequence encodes CASSRFVTPGADTQYF. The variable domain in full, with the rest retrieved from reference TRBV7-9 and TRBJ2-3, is DTGVSQNPRHKITKRGQNVTFRCDPISEHNRLYWYRQTLGQGPEFLTYFQNEAQLEKSRLLSDRFSAERPKGSFSTLEIQRTEQGDSAMYLCASSRFVTPGADTQYFGPGTRLTVL.

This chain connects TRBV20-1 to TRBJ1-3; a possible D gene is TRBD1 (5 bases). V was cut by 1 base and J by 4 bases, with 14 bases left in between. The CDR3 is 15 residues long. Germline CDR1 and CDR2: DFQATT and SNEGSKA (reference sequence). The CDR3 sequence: CSARVLQGAGNTIYF. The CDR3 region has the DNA TGCAGTGCTAGAGTCCTTCAAGGGGCGGGAAACACCATATATTTT.

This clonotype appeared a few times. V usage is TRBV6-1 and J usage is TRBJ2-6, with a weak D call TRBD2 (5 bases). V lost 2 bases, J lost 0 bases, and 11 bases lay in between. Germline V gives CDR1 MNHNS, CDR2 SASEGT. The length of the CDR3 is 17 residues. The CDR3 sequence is CASSEPPGISGANVLTF. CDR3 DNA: TGTGCCAGCAGTGAACCCCCCGGGATCTCTGGGGCCAACGTCCTGACTTTC.